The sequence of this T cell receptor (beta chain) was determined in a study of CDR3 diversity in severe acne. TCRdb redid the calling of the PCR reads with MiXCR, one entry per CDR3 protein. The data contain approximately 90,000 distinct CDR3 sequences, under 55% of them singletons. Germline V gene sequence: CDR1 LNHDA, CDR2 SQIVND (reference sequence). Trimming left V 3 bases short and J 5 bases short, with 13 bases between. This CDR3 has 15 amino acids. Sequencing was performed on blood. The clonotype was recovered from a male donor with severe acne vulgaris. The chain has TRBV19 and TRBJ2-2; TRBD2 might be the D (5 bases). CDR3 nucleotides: TGTGCCAGTAGTATTGAGTCGGGGTGGACCGGGGAGCTGTTTTTT. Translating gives CASSIESGWTGELFF. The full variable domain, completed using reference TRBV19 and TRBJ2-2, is DGGITQSPKYLFRKEGQNVTLSCEQNLNHDAMYWYRQDPGQGLRLIYYSQIVNDFQKGDIAEGYSVSREKKESFPLTVTSAQKNPTAFYLCASSIESGWTGELFFGEGSRLTVL.